This is a list of T cell receptor beta chains from one sample in a study of blood T cell repertoires in COVID-19. Sequencing was performed with immunoSEQ multiplex PCR; in TCRdb, only in-frame clones are kept and a portion is missing. This sample carries 70,000 to 80,000 clones, roughly 90% of them seen once, and the ten largest clones take about a sixth. The sample was peripheral blood. The receptors were sampled from a man older than 75 in a cohort sampled during active COVID-19. Both conserved end residues are part of each CDR3. A D gene is named only where the DNA matches it firmly. The size of a clone is reported for some rows only, either as once, few or many, or as a class for expanded clones.

>TRBV29-1|-|TRBJ2-3|14|-
TGCAGCGCCGGGGGAAGCACCGGTGGAGATACGCAGTATTTT
CSAGGSTGGDTQYF
>TRBV7-6|TRBD2|TRBJ2-7|19|-
TGTGCCAGCAGCTTCCCGGGACTAGCGGGGGGCCCTAAACCCTACGAGCAGTACTTC
CASSFPGLAGGPKPYEQYF
>TRBV5-1|TRBD1|TRBJ1-1|15|once
TGCGCCAGCAGCCCTCGACAGGGGTTAAACACTGAAGCTTTCTTT
CASSPRQGLNTEAFF
>TRBV9|TRBD1|TRBJ2-7|14|-
TGTGCCAGCAGCGTAGGGACAGGGCCATACGAGCAGTACTTC
CASSVGTGPYEQYF
>TRBV5-1|TRBD2|TRBJ2-1|16|-
TGCGCCAGCAGCCCGAATAGCGGGGGGGCTCTCAATGAGCAGTTCTTC
CASSPNSGGALNEQFF
>TRBV3-1/TRBV3-2|-|TRBJ1-1|17|-
TGTGCCAGCAGCCAAGATCCAGCCAGGGCAAAGGACACTGAAGCTTTCTTT
CASSQDPARAKDTEAFF
>TRBV20-1|-|TRBJ2-5|13|once
TGCAGTGCTAGTAGGACAGTTCAAGAGACCCAGTACTTC
CSASRTVQETQYF
>TRBV28|TRBD2|TRBJ2-1|15|-
TGTGCCAGCAGTGACCTGAGCGGGAACTACAATGAGCAGTTCTTC
CASSDLSGNYNEQFF
>TRBV5-4|TRBD1|TRBJ2-5|13|-
TGTGCCAGCAGCCGACAGGGACAAGAGACCCAGTACTTC
CASSRQGQETQYF
>TRBV24-1|-|TRBJ2-7|16|-
TGTGCCACCAGTGATTTTTGGCAGGGGAAATCCTACGAGCAGTACTTC
CATSDFWQGKSYEQYF
>TRBV4-3|-|TRBJ2-1|17|-
TGCGCCAGCAGCCAAGGTCTCCCCTTGAGCTCCTACAATGAGCAGTTCTTC
CASSQGLPLSSYNEQFF
>TRBV7-2|TRBD2|TRBJ2-5|15|-
TGTGCCAGCAGCATAGGACTAGCGGGTACAAAGACCCAGTACTTC
CASSIGLAGTKTQYF
>TRBV7-6|TRBD1|TRBJ2-7|14|-
TGTGCCAGCAGCCCCGAGGACAGGGGCCACGAGCAGTACTTC
CASSPEDRGHEQYF
>TRBV27|TRBD1|TRBJ1-1|13|-
TGTGCCAGCAATCCGACAGGGATGGGGGAAGCTTTCTTT
CASNPTGMGEAFF
>TRBV5-4|-|TRBJ2-5|19|-
TGTGCCAGCAGCTTGGGCCCTAAGACTCGGGGAGAACAGAGGGAGACCCAGTACTTC
CASSLGPKTRGEQRETQYF
>TRBV18|-|TRBJ1-1|16|-
TGTGCCAGCTCACCTGTGGCAGGGCCGATGAACACTGAAGCTTTCTTT
CASSPVAGPMNTEAFF
>TRBV25-1|-|TRBJ2-5|13|-
TGTGCCAGCAGTGAATTGAGCGCGGGGACCCAGTACTTC
CASSELSAGTQYF
>TRBV5-4|TRBD1|TRBJ1-5|16|-
TGTGCCAGCAGCTTGACAGGGGGCTCAGGCAATCAGCCCCAGCATTTT
CASSLTGGSGNQPQHF
>TRBV3-1/TRBV3-2|TRBD2|TRBJ2-5|14|once
TGTGCCAGCATGGGGACTAGCGGAGGAGAGACCCAGTACTTC
CASMGTSGGETQYF
>TRBV18|TRBD2|TRBJ2-2|17|-
TGTGCCAGCTCACCCCCGGGACTAGCGGGGGGCACCGGGGAGCTGTTTTTT
CASSPPGLAGGTGELFF
>TRBV11-1|TRBD1|TRBJ2-5|12|-
TGTGCCAGCAGTCGACAGGGTGAGACCCAGTACTTC
CASSRQGETQYF
>TRBV5-1|TRBD2|TRBJ2-7|15|-
TGCGCCAGCAGCTTGGTTGCGGGGGGGATTTACGAGCAGTACTTC
CASSLVAGGIYEQYF
>TRBV7-6|-|TRBJ1-5|14|-
TGTGCCAGCAGCTTAGAGCCAGGGAATCAGCCCCAGCATTTT
CASSLEPGNQPQHF
>TRBV19|TRBD2|TRBJ2-2|16|few
TGTGCCAGTAGTTTCTTAGCGGGGTCGAACACCGGGGAGCTGTTTTTT
CASSFLAGSNTGELFF